Each of the 17 T cell receptor beta chains below was sequenced from the same sample in a study of T-cell memory formation after mild COVID-19. TCRdb fed the 5' RACE reads into MiXCR, producing one record per CDR3 protein. The data contain more than 150,000 distinct CDR3 sequences, approximately 17% of them singletons. Sequenced: PBMCs or a T cell subset sorted from them (not recorded which). The source is a man between 18 and 35 years old who had mild COVID-19 (a few samples of this study predate the infection). Cell type and time point are not known.

The chain carries TRBV7-9 and TRBJ2-3, with unresolved D. V dropped 4 bases and J dropped 1 base, with 9 bases sitting between them. Germline V lookup: CDR1 SEHNR, CDR2 FQNEAQ (reference sequence). The CDR3 covers 14 residues. CDR3 amino acids: CASSSDWGTDTQYF. As DNA, the CDR3 is TGTGCCAGCAGCTCCGACTGGGGCACAGATACGCAGTATTTT.

The V gene is TRBV5-1, the J gene TRBJ2-3; TRBD2 is a possible D gene (5 bases). Germline CDR1 is SGHRS and CDR2 is YFSETQ. V was clipped by 0 bases and J by 2 bases, with 10 bases between them. The CDR3 is made up of 15 amino acids. The CDR3, as DNA: TGCGCCAGCAGCTTGGGAGGGCCCCCCACAGATACGCAGTATTTT. Translation gives CASSLGGPPTDTQYF.

V gene TRBV6-6 combines with J gene TRBJ2-5; possibly TRBD2 for D (7 bases). The germline V gene encodes CDR1 MNHNY and CDR2 SVGAGI (reference sequence). V dropped 6 bases and J dropped 3 bases, with 14 bases sitting between them. CDR3 size: 14 residues. This CDR3 is CASSAEGGEETQYF. The CDR3 nucleotides are TGTGCCAGCAGCGCGGAGGGGGGGGAAGAGACCCAGTACTTC.

This clonotype was seen more than once but under ten times. The gene calls are TRBV11-3 and TRBJ2-1; D is perhaps TRBD1 (6 bases). In germline, CDR1 is SGHNT, CDR2 YENEEA. Trimming took off 4 bases at V and 10 bases at J, with 14 bases between the two ends. This CDR3 has 13 residues. CDR3 DNA: TGTGCCAGCAGCTGGGAACAGGGCGGGGAGCAGTTCTTC. As protein: CASSWEQGGEQFF.

V usage is TRBV5-1 and J usage is TRBJ1-1, with D possibly being TRBD1 (5 bases). Germline V gene lookup returns CDR1 SGHRS and CDR2 YFSETQ. The CDR3 length is 15 residues. V lost 5 bases to trimming and J lost 1 base, with 15 bases between them. The CDR3: CASSWRMTANTEAFF. CDR3 DNA: TGCGCCAGCAGTTGGAGAATGACAGCGAACACTGAAGCTTTCTTT.

The chain couples TRBV5-1 to TRBJ2-5, with 10 bases that match TRBD2. V trimming: 0 bases; J trimming: 0 bases; junction bases outside the gene matches: 5. Germline V lookup: CDR1 SGHRS, CDR2 YFSETQ. The CDR3 runs 17 residues. DNA of the CDR3: TGCGCCAGCAGCTTGGCAGGACTAGCGGATAACCAAGAGACCCAGTACTTC. This translates into CASSLAGLADNQETQYF. The full variable domain, rest sourced from reference TRBV5-1 and TRBJ2-5, is KAGVTQTPRYLIKTRGQQVTLSCSPISGHRSVSWYQQTPGQGLQFLFEYFSETQRNKGNFPGRFSGRQFSNSRSEMNVSTLELGDSALYLCASSLAGLADNQETQYFGPGTRLLVL.

J is TRBJ2-3 and V is TRBV3-1; D remains unclear. Deletions cut 0 bases from V and 4 bases from J, with 14 bases between. The CDR3 has 16 residues. Germline values: CDR1 LGHDT, CDR2 YNNKEL (reference sequence). The CDR3 sequence: CASSQDPRILADTQYF. The CDR3 DNA is TGTGCCAGCAGCCAAGATCCCAGAATACTCGCAGATACGCAGTATTTT.

J is TRBJ1-2 and V is TRBV4-1; D may be TRBD1 (6 bases). Germline V gene sequence: CDR1 MGHRA, CDR2 YSYEKL. The CDR3 is 13 residues long. The germline V and J ends were trimmed by 6 bases and 8 bases, with 16 bases remaining between them. The CDR3 bases are TGCGCCAGCAGTGGACGGGGGGCGCGGGGCTACACCTTC. Its translation: CASSGRGARGYTF.

This chain joins TRBV6-2 or TRBV6-3 and TRBJ2-1; 10 bases agree with TRBD2. This CDR3 is built from 14 residues. CDR1 is MNHEY, CDR2 SVGEGT, per germline. V trimming: 6 bases; J trimming: 10 bases; junction bases outside the gene matches: 9. CDR3 sequence: CASRASGGAWEQFF. The DNA for the CDR3 is TGTGCCAGCAGGGCCAGCGGGGGGGCTTGGGAGCAGTTCTTC.

CDR3 DNA sequence: TGTGCCAGCCTAACCGCGAACTCACCCCTCCACTTT. Translation gives CASLTANSPLHF. The V gene is TRBV28, the J gene TRBJ1-6, with unresolved D. V was clipped by 8 bases and J by 10 bases, with 12 bases between them. This CDR3 spans 12 amino acids. In germline, CDR1 is MDHEN, CDR2 SYDVKM.

The chain combines TRBV5-1 with TRBJ1-1; D may be TRBD1 (6 bases). The CDR3 runs 14 residues. The V gene lost 5 bases and the J gene lost 1 base, with 12 bases spanning the gap. Germline V gene data show CDR1 as SGHRS and CDR2 as YFSETQ. Here the CDR3 DNA reads TGCGCCAGCAGGGCGTCAGGGGAGAACACTGAAGCTTTCTTT. This translates into CASRASGENTEAFF.

This clonotype has more than one count but fewer than ten. Mismatch with germline at one junction end may stem from a read error. This chain uses TRBV24-1 with TRBJ2-3, with D possibly being TRBD1 or TRBD2 (7 bases each). The CDR3 covers 13 residues. CDR1 and CDR2 (germline): KGHDR, SFDVKD. DNA for the CDR3: TGTGCCGCCAGGGGGGGGAGCACAGATACGCAGTATTTT. Amino acid sequence: CAARGGSTDTQYF.

The chain combines TRBV28 with TRBJ2-3; 8 bases fit TRBD2. Germline-derived CDR1 and CDR2 are MDHEN and SYDVKM. Trimming removed 6 bases from V and 1 base from J; junction bases left unmatched: 18. The length of the CDR3 is 19 residues. CDR3 nucleotide sequence: TGTGCCAGCAGCCCACTTGAGGTAGCGGGGCTCCCCGGCACAGATACGCAGTATTTT. It codes for CASSPLEVAGLPGTDTQYF.

By sample fraction, this clonotype is medium-sized. This chain uses TRBV7-2 with TRBJ2-7; no definite D call. The CDR3 sequence is 11 residues long. The V end lost 5 bases, the J end lost 2 bases, and 4 bases lay between the germline ends. CDR1 and CDR2 from the germline V gene are SGHTA and FQGNSA. CDR3 residues: CASSTTYEQYF. The DNA for the CDR3 is TGTGCCAGCAGCACCACCTACGAGCAGTACTTC.

The chain uses TRBV5-1 and TRBJ2-7, with 8 bases aligning to TRBD1. There are 15 residues in the CDR3. The V gene's germline CDR1 is SGHRS and CDR2 YFSETQ. V dropped 4 bases and J dropped 5; count of bases not matched to a gene: 11. The CDR3 protein is CASSTGGTSPHEQYF. In DNA, the CDR3 is TGCGCCAGCAGCACAGGGGGGACTTCTCCCCACGAGCAGTACTTC.

This clonotype was observed a few times. CDR3 amino acids: CASSLGDFEEQFF. The CDR3 nucleotides read TGTGCCAGCAGCTTAGGGGACTTTGAGGAGCAGTTCTTC. This chain uses TRBV7-9 with TRBJ2-1; a weak D match, TRBD2 (6 bases). Per the germline V gene, CDR1 is SEHNR and CDR2 is FQNEAQ (reference sequence). This CDR3 region has 13 residues. The ends were cut back, 1 base at V and 10 bases at J, with 11 bases in the middle.

This sequence joins TRBV7-3 and TRBJ2-3, with D unclear. CDR3 length: 13 amino acids. CDR1 and CDR2 (germline): SGHTA, FQGTGA. Trimming stripped 5 bases from V and 5 bases from J, with 11 bases between. The CDR3 spells CASSLEVGDTQYF. The CDR3 DNA reads TGTGCCAGCAGCCTCGAGGTGGGAGATACGCAGTATTTT. The full variable domain, completed using reference TRBV7-3 and TRBJ2-3, is GAGVSQTPSNKVTEKGKYVELRCDPISGHTALYWYRQSLGQGPEFLIYFQGTGAADDSGLPNDRFFAVRPEGSVSTLKIQRTERGDSAVYLCASSLEVGDTQYFGPGTRLTVL.